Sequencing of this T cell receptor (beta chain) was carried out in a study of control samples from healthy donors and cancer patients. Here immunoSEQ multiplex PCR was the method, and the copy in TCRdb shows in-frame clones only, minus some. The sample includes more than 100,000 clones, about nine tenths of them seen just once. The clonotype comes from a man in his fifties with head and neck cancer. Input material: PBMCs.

CDR3 loop: CASTPLGGMNTEAFF. The CDR3 region has the DNA TGTGCCAGTACTCCCCTCGGGGGGATGAACACTGAAGCTTTCTTT. V and J are TRBV19 and TRBJ1-1; D might be TRBD1 (5 bases). Germline V gene sequence: CDR1 LNHDA, CDR2 SQIVND (reference sequence). V shed 7 bases and J shed 0 bases, with 15 bases lying between them. This CDR3 is built from 15 residues.